This T cell receptor (beta chain) was documented in a study of beta chain features in type 1 diabetes. A few counts support this clone. Its antigen is unknown. The CDR3 spans 12 residues. Germline CDR1 SGHNT, CDR2 YYREEE (reference sequence). V was shortened by 4 bases and J by 7 bases, with 9 bases between the two germline ends. Investigators reverse transcribed all isolated RNA, so they sequenced expressed TCRB transcripts. There were about 3.6 million reads on average in the naive, central memory and regulatory T cell samples. Only in-frame clones appear in the TCRdb table, and some are missing; sequencing was by immunoSEQ multiplex PCR. The table includes more than 300,000 clones, roughly 16% detected once. Study-wide results and caveats: Naive, central memory and regulatory TCRB repertoires appeared more similar among patients than healthy donors.

This clonotype was sampled from a woman under 30 in good health. Sequenced sample: naive CD4+ T cells from blood. The J gene is TRBJ2-4, the V gene TRBV5-4; D is unclear. CDR3 coding DNA: TGTGCCAGCAGCCTGTCCCCTAACATTCAGTACTTC. It translates to CASSLSPNIQYF.